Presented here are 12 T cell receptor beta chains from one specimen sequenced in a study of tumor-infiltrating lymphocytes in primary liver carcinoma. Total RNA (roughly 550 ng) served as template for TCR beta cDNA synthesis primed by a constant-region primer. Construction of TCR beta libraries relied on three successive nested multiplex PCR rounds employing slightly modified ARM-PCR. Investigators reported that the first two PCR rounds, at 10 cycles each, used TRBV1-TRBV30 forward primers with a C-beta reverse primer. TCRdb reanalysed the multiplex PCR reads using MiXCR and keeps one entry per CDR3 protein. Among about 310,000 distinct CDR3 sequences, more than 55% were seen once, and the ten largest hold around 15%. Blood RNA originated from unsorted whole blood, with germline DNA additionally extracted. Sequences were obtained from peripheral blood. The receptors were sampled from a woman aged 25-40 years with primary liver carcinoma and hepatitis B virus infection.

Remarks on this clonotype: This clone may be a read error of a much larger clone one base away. The CDR3 spells CSVEVLPLAGVVTQYF. The CDR3 DNA reads as TGCAGCGTTGAAGTCCTTCCTCTAGCGGGAGTAGTTACGCAGTATTTT. The chain uses TRBV29-1 and TRBJ2-3; 10 bases match TRBD2. Trimming removed 1 base from V and 8 bases from J; junction bases left unmatched: 12. The germline V gene encodes CDR1 SQVTM and CDR2 ANQGSEA. This CDR3 region has 16 residues.

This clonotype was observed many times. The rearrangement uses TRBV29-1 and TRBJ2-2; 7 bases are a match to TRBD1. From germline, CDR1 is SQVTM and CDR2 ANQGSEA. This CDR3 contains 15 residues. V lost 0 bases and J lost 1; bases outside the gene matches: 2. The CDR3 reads CSVEDRDRNTGELFF. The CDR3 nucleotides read TGCAGCGTTGAAGACCGGGACAGGAACACCGGGGAGCTGTTTTTT.

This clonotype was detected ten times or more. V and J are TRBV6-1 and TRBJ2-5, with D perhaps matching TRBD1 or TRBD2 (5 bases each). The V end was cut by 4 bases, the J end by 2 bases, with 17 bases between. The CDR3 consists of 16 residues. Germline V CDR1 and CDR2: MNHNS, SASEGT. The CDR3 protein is CASSVLPRGVQETQYF. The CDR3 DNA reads TGTGCCAGCAGTGTATTACCGCGAGGGGTACAAGAGACCCAGTACTTC.

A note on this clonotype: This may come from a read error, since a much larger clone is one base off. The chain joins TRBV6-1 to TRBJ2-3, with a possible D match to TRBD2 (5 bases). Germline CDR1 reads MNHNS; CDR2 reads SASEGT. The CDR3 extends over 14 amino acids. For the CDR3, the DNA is TGTGCCAACAGTATGGACTGGAGCACAGATACGCAGTATTTT. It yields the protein CANSMDWSTDTQYF.

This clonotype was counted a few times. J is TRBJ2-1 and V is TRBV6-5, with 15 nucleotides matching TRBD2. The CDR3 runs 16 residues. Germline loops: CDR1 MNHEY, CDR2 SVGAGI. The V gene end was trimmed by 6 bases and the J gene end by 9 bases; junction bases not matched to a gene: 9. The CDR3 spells CASSPRGTSGRFEQFF. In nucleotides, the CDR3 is TGTGCCAGCAGCCCCCGCGGGACTAGCGGGAGGTTTGAGCAGTTCTTC.

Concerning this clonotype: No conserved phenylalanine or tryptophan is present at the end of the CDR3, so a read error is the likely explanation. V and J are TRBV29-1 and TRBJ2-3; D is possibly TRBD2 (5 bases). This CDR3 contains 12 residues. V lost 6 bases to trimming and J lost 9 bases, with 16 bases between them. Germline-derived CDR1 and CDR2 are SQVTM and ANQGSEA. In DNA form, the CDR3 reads TGCAGCGTCCTACTGGCAAGGGAGACGCAGTATTCT. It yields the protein CSVLLARETQYS.

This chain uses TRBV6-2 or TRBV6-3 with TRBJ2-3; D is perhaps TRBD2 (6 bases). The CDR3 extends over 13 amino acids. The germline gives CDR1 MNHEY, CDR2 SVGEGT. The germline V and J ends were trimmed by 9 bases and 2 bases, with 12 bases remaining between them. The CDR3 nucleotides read TGTGCCAGAGGTGAGCGGGTCACAGATACGCAGTATTTT. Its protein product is CARGERVTDTQYF.

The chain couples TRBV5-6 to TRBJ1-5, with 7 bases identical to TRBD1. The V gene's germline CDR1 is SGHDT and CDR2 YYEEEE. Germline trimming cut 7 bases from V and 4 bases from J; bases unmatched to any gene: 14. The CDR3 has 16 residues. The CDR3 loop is CASGHYRDSWNQPQHF. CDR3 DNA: TGTGCCAGCGGCCACTACCGGGACAGTTGGAATCAGCCCCAGCATTTT.

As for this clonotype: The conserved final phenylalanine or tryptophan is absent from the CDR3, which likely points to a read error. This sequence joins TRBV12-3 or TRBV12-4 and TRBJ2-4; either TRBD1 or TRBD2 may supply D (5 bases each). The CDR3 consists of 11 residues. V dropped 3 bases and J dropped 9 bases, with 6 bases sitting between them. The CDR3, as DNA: TGTGCCAGCAGTTTTGGGGGCATTCAGTACTTA. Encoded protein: CASSFGGIQYL.

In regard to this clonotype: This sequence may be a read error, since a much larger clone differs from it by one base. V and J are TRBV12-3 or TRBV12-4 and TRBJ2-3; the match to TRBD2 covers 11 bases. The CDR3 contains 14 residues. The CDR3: CACSFGTSGDTQYF. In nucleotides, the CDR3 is TGTGCCTGCAGTTTCGGGACTAGCGGAGATACGCAGTATTTT.

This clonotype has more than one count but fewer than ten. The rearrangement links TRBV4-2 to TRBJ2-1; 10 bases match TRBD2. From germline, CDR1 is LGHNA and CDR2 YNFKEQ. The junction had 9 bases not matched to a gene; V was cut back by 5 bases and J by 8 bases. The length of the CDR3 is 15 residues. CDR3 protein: CASSSLLAGRDEQFF. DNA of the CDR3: TGTGCCAGCAGCTCTTTACTAGCGGGAAGGGATGAGCAGTTCTTC.

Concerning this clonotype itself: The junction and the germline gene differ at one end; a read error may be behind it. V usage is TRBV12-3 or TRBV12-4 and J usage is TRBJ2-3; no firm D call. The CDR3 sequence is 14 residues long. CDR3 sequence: CVSSFRPNTDTQYF. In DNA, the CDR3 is TGTGTCAGCAGTTTCCGGCCGAACACGGATACGCAGTATTTT.